The rows below give T cell receptor beta chains drawn from one sample of a study of T cells in Graves' hyperthyroidism and ophthalmopathy. TCRdb itself ran the multiplex PCR reads through MiXCR, one entry per CDR3 protein. The sample has some 350,000 distinct CDR3 sequences; 20% to 25% are singletons. The specimen was blood. All receptors come from a man aged 50 or older with Graves' hyperthyroidism. The CDR3 runs from the conserved cysteine through the conserved F or W. Fields, in order: D gene, clone size, J gene, V gene, CDR3 protein, CDR3 DNA. The D gene is left open where the match is weak. Not every row has a clone size; where given, it reads once, few, many or a size class.

-,many,TRBJ2-5,TRBV12-3/TRBV12-4,CASSLGGLQETQYF,TGTGCCAGCAGCTTAGGCGGATTGCAAGAGACCCAGTACTTC
-,once,TRBJ1-4,TRBV20-1,CSAPIGQWDEKLFF,TGCAGTGCACCGATCGGACAGTGGGATGAAAAACTGTTTTTT
TRBD1,few,TRBJ2-5,TRBV7-9,CAGTGVIETQYF,TGTGCCGGGACAGGGGTGATTGAGACCCAGTACTTC
-,-,TRBJ1-3,TRBV19,CASSAGTNSGNTIYF,TGTGCCAGTAGTGCAGGCACGAACTCTGGAAACACCATATATTTT
TRBD2,-,TRBJ2-3,TRBV24-1,CATSPGLAGGTDTQYF,TGTGCCACCTCTCCGGGACTAGCGGGGGGCACAGATACGCAGTATTTT
-,few,TRBJ2-1,TRBV3-1,CASSQDEYEQFF,TGTGCCAGCAGCCAAGATGAGTATGAGCAGTTCTTC
TRBD2,-,TRBJ2-1,TRBV27,CASKERGAYNEQFF,TGTGCCAGCAAGGAGCGGGGGGCCTACAATGAGCAGTTCTTC
-,few,TRBJ2-3,TRBV28,CASSQTTLGPDTQYF,TGTGCCAGTTCCCAAACCACCTTGGGGCCAGATACGCAGTATTTT
-,-,TRBJ2-5,TRBV7-6,CASSFSPGAETQYF,TGTGCCAGCAGCTTCTCCCCAGGGGCGGAGACCCAGTACTTC
-,few,TRBJ2-1,TRBV6-5,CASSYSLNEQFF,TGTGCCAGCAGTTACTCCCTCAATGAGCAGTTCTTC
TRBD2,many,TRBJ2-5,TRBV12-3/TRBV12-4,CASSLRTSGGETQYF,TGTGCCAGCAGCCTACGGACTAGCGGTGGTGAGACCCAGTACTTC
TRBD1,few,TRBJ2-7,TRBV27,CASSFSGQNTYEQYF,TGTGCCAGCAGTTTTTCGGGACAGAACACCTACGAGCAGTACTTC
-,many,TRBJ1-5,TRBV12-3/TRBV12-4,CASSLADGGQPQHF,TGTGCCAGCAGTTTAGCGGACGGGGGACAGCCCCAGCATTTT
TRBD1,-,TRBJ1-2,TRBV7-8,CASSFSPPGQSYYGYAF,TGTGCCAGCAGCTTTAGCCCTCCGGGACAGAGTTACTATGGCTACGCCTTC
-,many,TRBJ2-3,TRBV6-6,CASSYRTVEDTQYF,TGTGCCAGCAGTTACAGGACAGTAGAAGATACGCAGTATTTT
TRBD2,many,TRBJ2-7,TRBV12-3/TRBV12-4,CASSSPGLARYEQYF,TGTGCCAGCAGTTCCCCGGGACTAGCGAGATACGAGCAGTACTTC
-,-,TRBJ2-5,TRBV7-9,CASSGLQETQYF,TGTGCCAGCAGTGGATTACAAGAGACCCAGTACTTC
TRBD2,few,TRBJ2-7,TRBV3-1,CASSQDFKRGTYEQYF,TGTGCCAGCAGCCAAGATTTCAAGCGGGGTACCTACGAGCAGTACTTC
-,-,TRBJ1-1,TRBV7-9,CASSFNRENTEAFF,TGTGCCAGCAGCTTTAACAGGGAGAACACTGAAGCTTTCTTT
-,-,TRBJ1-5,TRBV12-3/TRBV12-4,CASSRRAHSNQPQHF,TGTGCCAGCAGCCGACGGGCCCATAGCAATCAGCCCCAGCATTTT
-,few,TRBJ2-2,TRBV2,CASKNSAGDTGELFF,TGTGCCAGCAAAAACTCGGCCGGGGACACCGGGGAGCTGTTTTTT
TRBD2,-,TRBJ2-1,TRBV7-9,CASSFGNSGIFDEQFF,TGTGCCAGCAGCTTTGGTAATAGCGGGATATTCGATGAGCAGTTCTTC
TRBD2,many,TRBJ2-1,TRBV6-1,CASRVAGASYNEQFF,TGTGCCAGCAGGGTAGCGGGAGCAAGCTACAATGAGCAGTTCTTC
-,few,TRBJ2-7,TRBV5-1,CASTFSADSYEQYF,TGCGCCAGCACGTTCTCGGCAGACTCCTACGAGCAGTACTTC
-,few,TRBJ1-1,TRBV5-6,CASSLVWTPNTEAFF,TGTGCCAGCAGCCTAGTTTGGACACCGAACACTGAAGCTTTCTTT
-,few,TRBJ2-2,TRBV7-9,CAWRGSDTGELFF,TGTGCCTGGAGGGGTTCGGACACCGGGGAGCTGTTTTTT
TRBD2,many,TRBJ2-3,TRBV28,CASTQAGETDTQYF,TGTGCCAGCACCCAAGCGGGAGAGACAGATACGCAGTATTTT
TRBD2,few,TRBJ2-3,TRBV20-1,CSARNLAGVGDTQYF,TGCAGTGCTAGAAATTTAGCGGGAGTTGGAGATACGCAGTATTTT
TRBD2,-,TRBJ2-7,TRBV11-2,CASSPAQAGPFSYEQYF,TGTGCCAGCAGCCCAGCCCAAGCGGGACCCTTCTCCTACGAGCAGTACTTC
-,-,TRBJ2-1,TRBV15,CATSREYGESYNEQFF,TGTGCCACCAGCAGAGAATATGGAGAATCCTACAATGAGCAGTTCTTC
-,many,TRBJ2-7,TRBV12-3/TRBV12-4,CASSLYRRNEQYF,TGTGCCAGCAGTCTATACAGGAGAAACGAGCAGTACTTC
-,-,TRBJ2-7,TRBV6-2/TRBV6-3,CASSARSYEQYF,TGTGCCAGCAGTGCTAGGTCCTACGAGCAGTACTTC
TRBD2,few,TRBJ2-3,TRBV5-4,CASSSRTSGRGTDTQYF,TGTGCCAGCAGCTCCCGGACTAGCGGGAGGGGAACAGATACGCAGTATTTT
-,many,TRBJ2-1,TRBV12-3/TRBV12-4,CASSLGSYNEQFF,TGTGCCAGCAGTTTAGGATCCTACAATGAGCAGTTCTTC
TRBD1,-,TRBJ2-1,TRBV18,CASSSRDSYNEQFF,TGTGCCAGCTCTTCCAGGGACAGCTACAATGAGCAGTTCTTC
TRBD2,-,TRBJ2-3,TRBV11-2,CASSPLAGTSGGTDTQYF,TGTGCCAGCAGCCCGCTAGCGGGAACTAGCGGAGGCACAGATACGCAGTATTTT
-,-,TRBJ1-4,TRBV19,CASSIGTANEKLFF,TGTGCCAGTAGTATAGGGACAGCAAATGAAAAACTGTTTTTT
-,-,TRBJ2-3,TRBV6-1,CASSEVAGLGTDTQYF,TGTGCCAGCAGTGAGGTAGCTGGGTTGGGCACAGATACGCAGTATTTT
-,-,TRBJ2-7,TRBV6-2/TRBV6-3,CASSVNRDYEQYF,TGTGCCAGCAGTGTTAACAGAGACTACGAGCAGTACTTC
TRBD2,few,TRBJ2-7,TRBV20-1,CSASKREYEQYF,TGCAGTGCTAGTAAGCGGGAGTACGAGCAGTACTTC
-,-,TRBJ1-2,TRBV28,CASSPSIKGGNTF,TGTGCCAGCAGTCCATCAATAAAGGGGGGAAACACCTTC
-,few,TRBJ1-1,TRBV6-1,CASTEISWGAGGTEAFF,TGTGCCAGCACCGAGATATCCTGGGGAGCGGGGGGCACTGAAGCTTTCTTT
TRBD2,few,TRBJ2-3,TRBV20-1,CSANLAGYTDTQYF,TGCAGTGCTAACTTAGCGGGATACACAGATACGCAGTATTTT
TRBD2,many,TRBJ2-1,TRBV10-3,CAISGTSEIYNEQFF,TGTGCCATCAGTGGGACTAGCGAGATATACAATGAGCAGTTCTTC
TRBD2,few,TRBJ2-2,TRBV7-3,CASSLGAAGVVTGELFF,TGTGCCAGCAGCCTAGGGGCTGCGGGAGTGGTCACCGGGGAGCTGTTTTTT
-,-,TRBJ1-2,TRBV14,CASSQVAGPPGGYTF,TGTGCCAGCAGCCAAGTCGCAGGGCCCCCAGGGGGCTACACCTTC
TRBD2,few,TRBJ2-1,TRBV7-9,CASSGASGSSYNEQFF,TGTGCCAGCAGTGGGGCTAGCGGGAGCTCCTACAATGAGCAGTTCTTC
-,-,TRBJ2-3,TRBV5-1,CASSLFETEADTQYF,TGCGCCAGCAGCTTGTTTGAGACAGAAGCAGATACGCAGTATTTT